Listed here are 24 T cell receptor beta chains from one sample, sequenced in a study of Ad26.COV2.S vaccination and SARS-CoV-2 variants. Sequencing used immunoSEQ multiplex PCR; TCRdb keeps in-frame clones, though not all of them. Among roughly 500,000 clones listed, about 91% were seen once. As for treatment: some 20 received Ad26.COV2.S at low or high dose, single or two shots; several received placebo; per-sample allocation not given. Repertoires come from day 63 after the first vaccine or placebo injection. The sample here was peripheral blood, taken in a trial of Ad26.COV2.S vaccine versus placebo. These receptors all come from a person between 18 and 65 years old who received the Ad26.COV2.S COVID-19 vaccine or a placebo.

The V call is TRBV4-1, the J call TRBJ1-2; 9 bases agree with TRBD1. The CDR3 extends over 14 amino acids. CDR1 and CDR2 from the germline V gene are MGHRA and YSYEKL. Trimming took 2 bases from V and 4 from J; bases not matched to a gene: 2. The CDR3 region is CASSQMDRGYGYTF. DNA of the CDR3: TGCGCCAGCAGCCAAATGGACAGGGGCTATGGCTACACCTTC.

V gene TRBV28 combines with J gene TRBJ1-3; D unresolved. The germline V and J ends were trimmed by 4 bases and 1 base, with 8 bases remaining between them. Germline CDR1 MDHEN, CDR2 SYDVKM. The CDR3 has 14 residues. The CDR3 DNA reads TGTGCCAGCAGTTCTCGTAAGTCTGGAAACACCATATATTTT. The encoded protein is CASSSRKSGNTIYF.

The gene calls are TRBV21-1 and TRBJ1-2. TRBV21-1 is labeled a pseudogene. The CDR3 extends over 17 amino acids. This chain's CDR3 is CASSKGLRGMWRSGYTF. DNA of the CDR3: TGTGCCAGCAGCAAAGGTTTGAGAGGGATGTGGAGATCCGGCTACACCTTC.

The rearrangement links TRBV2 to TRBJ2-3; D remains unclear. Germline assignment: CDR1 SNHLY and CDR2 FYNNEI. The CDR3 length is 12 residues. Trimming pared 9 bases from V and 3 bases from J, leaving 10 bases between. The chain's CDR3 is CASLRLTDTQYF. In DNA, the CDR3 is TGTGCCAGTCTACGACTGACAGATACGCAGTATTTT.

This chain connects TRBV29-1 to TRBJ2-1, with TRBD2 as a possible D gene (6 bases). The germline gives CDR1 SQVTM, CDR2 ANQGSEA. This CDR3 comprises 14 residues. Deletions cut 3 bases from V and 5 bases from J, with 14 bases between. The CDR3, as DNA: TGCAGCGTTGAGACCCGGGGGAATCACAATGAGCAGTTCTTC. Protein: CSVETRGNHNEQFF.

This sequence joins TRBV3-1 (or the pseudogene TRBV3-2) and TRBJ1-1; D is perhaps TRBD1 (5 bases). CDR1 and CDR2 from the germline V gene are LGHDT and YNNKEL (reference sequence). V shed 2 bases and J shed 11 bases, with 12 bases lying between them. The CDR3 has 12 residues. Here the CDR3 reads CASSQQPGGAFF. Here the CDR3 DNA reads TGTGCCAGCAGCCAACAACCGGGGGGGGCTTTCTTT.

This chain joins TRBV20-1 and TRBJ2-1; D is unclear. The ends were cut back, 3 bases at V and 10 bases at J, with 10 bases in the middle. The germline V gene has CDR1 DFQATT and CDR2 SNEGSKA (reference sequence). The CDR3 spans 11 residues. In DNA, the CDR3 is TGCAGTGCTAGCCCCACATTGGAGCAGTTCTTC. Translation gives CSASPTLEQFF.

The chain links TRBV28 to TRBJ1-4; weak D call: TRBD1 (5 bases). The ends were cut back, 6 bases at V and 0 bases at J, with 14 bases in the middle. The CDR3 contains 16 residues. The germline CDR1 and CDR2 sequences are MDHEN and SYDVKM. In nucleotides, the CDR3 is TGTGCCAGCAGCAGACCAGGGAACCCAACTAATGAAAAACTGTTTTTT. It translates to CASSRPGNPTNEKLFF.

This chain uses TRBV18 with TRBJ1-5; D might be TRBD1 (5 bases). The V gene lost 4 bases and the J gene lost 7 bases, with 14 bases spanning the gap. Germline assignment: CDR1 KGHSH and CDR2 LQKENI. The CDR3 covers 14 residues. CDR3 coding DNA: TGTGCCAGCTCACATGATTCCGGGGCCCAGCCCCAGCATTTT. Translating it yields CASSHDSGAQPQHF.

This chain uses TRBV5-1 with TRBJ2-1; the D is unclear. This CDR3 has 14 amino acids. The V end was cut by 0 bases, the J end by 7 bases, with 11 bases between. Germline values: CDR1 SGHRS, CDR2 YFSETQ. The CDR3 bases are TGCGCCAGCAGCTTGGGACCCCCGACGAATGAGCAGTTCTTC. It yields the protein CASSLGPPTNEQFF.

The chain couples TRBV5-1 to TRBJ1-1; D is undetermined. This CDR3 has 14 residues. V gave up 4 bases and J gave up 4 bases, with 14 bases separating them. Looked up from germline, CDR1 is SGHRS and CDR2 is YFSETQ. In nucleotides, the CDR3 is TGCGCCAGCAGCCCCTATCTTCTGGGCACTGAAGCTTTCTTT. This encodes CASSPYLLGTEAFF.

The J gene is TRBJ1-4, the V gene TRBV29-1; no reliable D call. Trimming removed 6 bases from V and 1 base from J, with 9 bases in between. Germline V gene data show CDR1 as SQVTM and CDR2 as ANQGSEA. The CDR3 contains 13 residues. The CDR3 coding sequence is TGCAGCGTAAAGGGAAGAACTAATGAAAAACTGTTTTTT. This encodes CSVKGRTNEKLFF.

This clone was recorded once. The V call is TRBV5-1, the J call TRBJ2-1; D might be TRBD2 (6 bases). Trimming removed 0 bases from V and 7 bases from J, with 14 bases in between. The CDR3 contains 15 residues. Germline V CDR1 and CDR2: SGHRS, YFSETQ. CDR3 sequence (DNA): TGCGCCAGCAGCTTGGGAGTAGCGGACCATAATGAGCAGTTCTTC. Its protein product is CASSLGVADHNEQFF.

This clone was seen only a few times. CDR3 sequence (DNA): TGTGCCAGCAGTGGGGAGGCAGGTCGTTCACCCCTCCACTTT. It codes for CASSGEAGRSPLHF. This chain links TRBV6-2 or TRBV6-3 with TRBJ1-6; no reliable D call. With 5 bases removed from V and 9 bases from J, the gap between germline ends came to 14 bases. The length of the CDR3 is 14 residues. The germline V gene has CDR1 MNHEY and CDR2 SVGEGT.

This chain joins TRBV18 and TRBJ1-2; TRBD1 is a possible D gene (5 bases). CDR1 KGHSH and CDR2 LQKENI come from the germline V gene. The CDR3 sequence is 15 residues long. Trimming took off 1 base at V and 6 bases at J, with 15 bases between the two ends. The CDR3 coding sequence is TGTGCCAGCTCACCACAGCGTGGGGCCGCAAATGGCTACACCTTC. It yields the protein CASSPQRGAANGYTF.

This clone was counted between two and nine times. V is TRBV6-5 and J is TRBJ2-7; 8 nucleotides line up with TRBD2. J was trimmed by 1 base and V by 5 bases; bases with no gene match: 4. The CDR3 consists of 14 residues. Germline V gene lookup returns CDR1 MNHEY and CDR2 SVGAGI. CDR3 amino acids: CASSRRGGSYEQYV. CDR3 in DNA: TGTGCCAGCAGTCGCCGCGGGGGGTCCTACGAGCAGTACGTC.

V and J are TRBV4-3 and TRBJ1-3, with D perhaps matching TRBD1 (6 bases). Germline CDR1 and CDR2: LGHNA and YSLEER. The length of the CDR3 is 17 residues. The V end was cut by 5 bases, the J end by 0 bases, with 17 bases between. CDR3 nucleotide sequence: TGCGCCAGCAGCTCCTCGGTGGGGGCCGTCTCTGGAAACACCATATATTTT. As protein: CASSSSVGAVSGNTIYF.

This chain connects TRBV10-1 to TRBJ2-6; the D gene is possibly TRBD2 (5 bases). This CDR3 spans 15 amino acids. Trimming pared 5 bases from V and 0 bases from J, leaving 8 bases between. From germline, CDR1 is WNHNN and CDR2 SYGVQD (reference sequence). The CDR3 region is CASSPRDSGANVLTF. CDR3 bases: TGCGCCAGCAGTCCTCGGGACTCTGGGGCCAACGTCCTGACTTTC.

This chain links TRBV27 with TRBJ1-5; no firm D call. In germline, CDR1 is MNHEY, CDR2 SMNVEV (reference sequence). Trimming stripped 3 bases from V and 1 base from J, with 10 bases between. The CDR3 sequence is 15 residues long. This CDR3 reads CASSFVPGSNQPQHF. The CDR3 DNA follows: TGTGCCAGCAGTTTTGTCCCCGGAAGCAATCAGCCCCAGCATTTT.

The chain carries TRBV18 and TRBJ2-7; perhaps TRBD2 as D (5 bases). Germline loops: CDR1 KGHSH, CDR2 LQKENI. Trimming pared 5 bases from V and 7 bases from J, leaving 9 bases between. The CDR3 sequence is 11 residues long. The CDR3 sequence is CASSSRGEQYV. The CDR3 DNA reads TGTGCCAGCTCATCACGGGGAGAGCAGTACGTC.

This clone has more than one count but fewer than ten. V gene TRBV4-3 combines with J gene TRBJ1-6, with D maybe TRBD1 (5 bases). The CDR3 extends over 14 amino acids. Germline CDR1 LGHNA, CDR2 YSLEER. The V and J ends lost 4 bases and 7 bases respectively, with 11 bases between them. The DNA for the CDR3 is TGCGCCAGCAGCCCAAACCGGGGGAATTCACCCCTCCACTTT. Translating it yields CASSPNRGNSPLHF.

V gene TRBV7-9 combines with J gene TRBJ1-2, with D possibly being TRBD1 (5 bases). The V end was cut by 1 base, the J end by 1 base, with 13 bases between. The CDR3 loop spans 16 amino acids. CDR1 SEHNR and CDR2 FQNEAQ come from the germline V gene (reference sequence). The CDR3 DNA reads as TGTGCCAGCAGCTTAGAGGGTGGAGGGGATAACTATGGCTACACCTTC. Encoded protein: CASSLEGGGDNYGYTF.

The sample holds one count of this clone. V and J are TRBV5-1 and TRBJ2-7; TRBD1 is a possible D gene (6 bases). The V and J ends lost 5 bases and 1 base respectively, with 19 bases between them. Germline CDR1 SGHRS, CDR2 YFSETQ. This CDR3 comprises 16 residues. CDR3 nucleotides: TGCGCCAGCAGGCCTAACATCCGACAGGATTCCTACGAGCAGTACTTC. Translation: CASRPNIRQDSYEQYF.

The chain's CDR3 is CASSPLGTTEQFF. The CDR3 DNA is TGTGCCAGCTCACCATTAGGGACTACTGAGCAGTTCTTC. V and J are TRBV18 and TRBJ2-1; TRBD2 aligns across 7 bases. The CDR3 has 13 amino acids. Germline-derived CDR1 and CDR2 are KGHSH and LQKENI. The trim removed 2 bases at V and 9 bases at J, leaving 4 bases unmatched.